A single sample gave rise to the 32 T cell receptor beta chains below, sequenced in a study of breast tumors, draining lymph nodes, adjacent tissues (TCRdb year 2016). Receptor libraries were prepared by multiplex PCR. Sequencer: Illumina HiSeq 2000. TCRdb trimmed public reads at Q25 via fastp, called clones via MiXCR and kept in-frame beta chains. Each CDR3 protein appears once, grouped with its most common genes and DNA. The sample table records tens of thousands of distinct CDR3 sequences; 23% of these occur just once. Of the sample, more than 6.5% falls within the top ten clones. Material: breast tumor tissue. The source is a female donor with breast cancer. Some clones in this sample may be carry-over from other donors' samples.

The chain employs TRBV4-1 and TRBJ1-3; no reliable D call. The CDR3 covers 15 residues. V was pared by 0 bases and J by 2 bases, with 8 bases between. Germline-derived CDR1 and CDR2 are MGHRA and YSYEKL. CDR3 DNA: TGCGCCAGCAGCCAAGAAGGTTCTGCTGGAAACACCATATATTTT. Translation: CASSQEGSAGNTIYF.

Comments on this clonotype: A much larger clone differs from this one at a single base, so this may be a read error. This rearrangement joins TRBV12-3 or TRBV12-4 to TRBJ2-1; TRBD1 is a possible D gene (5 bases). The V gene lost 5 bases and the J gene lost 5 bases, with 7 bases spanning the gap. CDR3 length: 12 amino acids. CDR3 sequence reads: CASSLRDNEQFF. The DNA of the CDR3 is TGTGCCAGCAGTCTCAGGGACAATGAGCAGTTCTTC.

The chain recombines TRBV5-1 with TRBJ1-2; D is undetermined. V was shortened by 0 bases and J by 5 bases, with 14 bases between the two germline ends. The germline V gene encodes CDR1 SGHRS and CDR2 YFSETQ. This CDR3 is built from 15 residues. The CDR3 spells CASSLDSLAPYGYTF. The CDR3 DNA reads as TGCGCCAGCAGCTTGGACTCCCTAGCCCCATATGGCTACACCTTC.

This clonotype was recorded at least ten times. The chain uses TRBV19 and TRBJ2-3; the D gene is possibly TRBD2 (6 bases). This CDR3 has 17 residues. The germline CDR1 and CDR2 sequences are LNHDA and SQIVND (reference sequence). V gave up 2 bases and J gave up 1 base, with 16 bases separating them. DNA for the CDR3: TGTGCCAGTAGTATATTAGGACTCGGCGGGGGCACAGATACGCAGTATTTT. Translated: CASSILGLGGGTDTQYF.

This clonotype was detected ten times or more. This chain joins TRBV7-8 and TRBJ1-5; weak D call: TRBD1 (5 bases). The CDR3 loop spans 15 amino acids. CDR1 and CDR2 from the germline V gene are SGHVS and FQNEAQ. V lost 2 bases to trimming and J lost 3 bases, with 11 bases between them. CDR3: CASSLSGISNQPQHF. Written as DNA, the CDR3 is TGTGCCAGCAGCTTATCAGGGATCTCCAATCAGCCCCAGCATTTT.

V gene TRBV12-3 or TRBV12-4 combines with J gene TRBJ1-1; 8 bases fit TRBD1. Trimming cost V 6 bases and J 6 bases; bases outside gene matches: 6. The CDR3 is 13 amino acids. The CDR3 nucleotides read TGTGCCAGCAGCCCGACAGGGGTGGCTGAAGCTTTCTTT. As protein: CASSPTGVAEAFF.

This clonotype was observed a few times. The chain recombines TRBV6-2 or TRBV6-3 with TRBJ2-5, with TRBD2 matching over 7 bases. The V segment lost 4 bases and the J segment 7 bases; nucleotides outside the gene matches: 12. The CDR3 spans 15 residues. Germline V gives CDR1 MNHEY, CDR2 SVGEGT. Here the CDR3 DNA reads TGTGCCAGCAGTTTTACCGGGACCCCGGGGGGGACCCAGTACTTC. It codes for CASSFTGTPGGTQYF.

This clonotype has only a few counts. The chain is built from TRBV20-1 and TRBJ2-2; TRBD2 might be the D (6 bases). Per the germline V gene, CDR1 is DFQATT and CDR2 is SNEGSKA (reference sequence). V dropped 3 bases and J dropped 5 bases, with 7 bases sitting between them. CDR3 length: 12 residues. CDR3 region: CSARGGTGELFF. Written as DNA, the CDR3 is TGCAGTGCTAGGGGGGGTACCGGGGAGCTGTTTTTT.

This clonotype has a count of ten or more. This rearrangement joins TRBV7-2 to TRBJ2-1, with unresolved D. The CDR3 runs to 16 residues. Trimming stripped 0 bases from V and 4 bases from J, with 13 bases between. The germline V gene has CDR1 SGHTA and CDR2 FQGNSA. Here the CDR3 reads CASSLAPDPGYNEQFF. The CDR3 DNA follows: TGTGCCAGCAGCTTAGCCCCGGACCCCGGGTACAATGAGCAGTTCTTC.

This clonotype was recorded many times. The chain has TRBV9 and TRBJ1-2; D perhaps matches TRBD1 (6 bases). V shed 5 bases and J shed 4 bases, with 15 bases lying between them. This CDR3 comprises 14 residues. The V gene's germline CDR1 is SGDLS and CDR2 YYNGEE. The CDR3 nucleotides are TGTGCCAGCAGTCCCTGGGGGGGGGCCTATGGCTACACCTTC. This codes for CASSPWGGAYGYTF.

This clonotype showed up just a few times. This chain joins TRBV12-3 or TRBV12-4 and TRBJ2-5, with 8 bases identical to TRBD1. The CDR3 is 15 amino acids. The ends lost 2 bases at V and 5 bases at J; junction bases unmatched: 7. In DNA, the CDR3 is TGTGCCAGCAGTTTATATGGGGGACAGGCGGAGACCCAGTACTTC. It specifies CASSLYGGQAETQYF.

Within the sample, this clonotype is medium-sized (0.01 to 0.1%). The genes are TRBV20-1 and TRBJ1-6; D is possibly TRBD1 (6 bases). The ends were cut back, 3 bases at V and 10 bases at J, with 22 bases in the middle. Per germline, CDR1 DFQATT and CDR2 SNEGSKA (reference sequence). This CDR3 has 16 residues. The CDR3 DNA reads TGCAGTGCTAGGCCACCGACAGGCAGCCAAGGATCACCCCTCCACTTT. Residues: CSARPPTGSQGSPLHF.

This clonotype was counted many times. The rearrangement joins TRBV20-1 to TRBJ1-5; D might be TRBD1 (5 bases). The CDR3 consists of 12 residues. The germline gives CDR1 DFQATT, CDR2 SNEGSKA (reference sequence). V was trimmed by 2 bases and J by 7 bases, leaving 9 bases between them. The CDR3 protein is CSARQGNQPQHF. The CDR3 DNA follows: TGCAGTGCTAGACAGGGAAACCAGCCCCAGCATTTT.

This clonotype was detected many times. The chain combines TRBV19 with TRBJ2-3, with D unresolved. Between the trimmed V and J ends, which lost 3 bases and 0 bases, there was a span of 19 bases. This CDR3 is 18 amino acids long. Germline CDR1 is LNHDA and CDR2 is SQIVND (reference sequence). The CDR3 sequence is CASSILRRILTSTDTQYF. CDR3 DNA sequence: TGTGCCAGTAGTATCCTTAGACGGATTCTAACCAGCACAGATACGCAGTATTTT.

Many counts were recorded for this clonotype. V and J are TRBV9 and TRBJ2-5; possible D gene TRBD1, 6 bases. Trimming removed 4 bases at V and 2 bases at J, with 27 bases between. The CDR3 loop spans 19 amino acids. Per the germline V gene, CDR1 is SGDLS and CDR2 is YYNGEE. DNA for the CDR3: TGTGCCAGCAGCCACCACTTACCCCCGACAGGAAGGGGGCAAGAGACCCAGTACTTC. It encodes CASSHHLPPTGRGQETQYF.

In its sample, this clonotype was seen a few times. Written as DNA, the CDR3 is TGTGCCAGCAGCTTGGCAGGGACCGTGGGCTACACCTTC. This gives the protein CASSLAGTVGYTF. This rearrangement joins TRBV5-4 to TRBJ1-2, with D perhaps TRBD1 (5 bases). This CDR3 is 13 amino acids long. Germline V gene sequence: CDR1 SGHNT, CDR2 YYREEE (reference sequence). V lost 0 bases to trimming and J lost 8 bases, with 11 bases between them.

This clonotype showed up many times. The V call is TRBV18, the J call TRBJ1-4; D uncertain. The CDR3 sequence is 12 residues long. CDR1 is KGHSH and CDR2 is LQKENI in the germline V gene. V gave up 2 bases and J gave up 13 bases, with 11 bases separating them. Here the CDR3 reads CASSPTRAGLFF. DNA of the CDR3: TGTGCCAGCTCACCAACGAGGGCGGGACTGTTTTTT.

This clonotype was counted between two and nine times. V is TRBV20-1 and J is TRBJ2-3; a weak D match, TRBD1 (6 bases). Germline assignment: CDR1 DFQATT and CDR2 SNEGSKA (reference sequence). The V and J ends lost 5 bases and 3 bases respectively, with 15 bases between them. The CDR3 is made up of 14 amino acids. This chain's CDR3 is CSALTGFMTDTQYF. CDR3 DNA sequence: TGCAGTGCTCTAACAGGGTTTATGACAGATACGCAGTATTTT.

The chain couples TRBV7-9 to TRBJ2-1; TRBD1 matches at 10 bases. Germline V gene sequence: CDR1 SEHNR, CDR2 FQNEAQ (reference sequence). The CDR3 is made up of 15 amino acids. Unmatched junction bases numbered 6, after V lost 5 bases and J lost 5 bases. Here the CDR3 DNA reads TGTGCCAGCAGCCGCCGGGACAGGGGCAACAATGAGCAGTTCTTC. Residues: CASSRRDRGNNEQFF.

This clonotype was recorded many times. The chain employs TRBV20-1 and TRBJ2-2; D unresolved. Between the trimmed V and J ends, which lost 3 bases and 2 bases, there was a span of 4 bases. CDR1 is DFQATT, CDR2 SNEGSKA, per germline (reference sequence). The CDR3 totals 12 residues. The CDR3: CSASFNTGELFF. CDR3 in DNA: TGCAGTGCTAGTTTTAACACCGGGGAGCTGTTTTTT.

This rearrangement joins TRBV28 to TRBJ2-7; D is possibly TRBD2 (6 bases). The length of the CDR3 is 14 residues. Deletions cut 5 bases from V and 4 bases from J, with 15 bases between. Per germline, CDR1 MDHEN and CDR2 SYDVKM. The CDR3 spells CASSPSRGGYEQYF. The CDR3 DNA follows: TGTGCCAGCAGTCCCTCGAGGGGAGGATACGAGCAGTACTTC. The full variable domain, with the rest looked up from reference TRBV28 and TRBJ2-7, is DVKVTQSSRYLVKRTGEKVFLECVQDMDHENMFWYRQDPGLGLRLIYFSYDVKMKEKGDIPEGYSVSREKKERFSLILESASTNQTSMYLCASSPSRGGYEQYFGPGTRLTVT.

The chain links TRBV27 to TRBJ1-4; TRBD1 is a possible D gene (5 bases). The CDR3 is 17 residues long. Deletions cut 6 bases from V and 4 bases from J, with 21 bases between. Looked up from germline, CDR1 is MNHEY and CDR2 is SMNVEV (reference sequence). CDR3 coding DNA: TGTGCCAGCAGCCACCTGAGTCGGGCAGGGCATAATGAAAAACTGTTTTTT. Its protein product is CASSHLSRAGHNEKLFF.

This clonotype was seen ten or more times. The chain employs TRBV20-1 and TRBJ2-3; tentatively, D is TRBD1 or TRBD2 (5 bases each). V was cut by 5 bases and J by 2 bases, with 8 bases left in between. This CDR3 region has 12 residues. The V gene's germline CDR1 is DFQATT and CDR2 SNEGSKA (reference sequence). The CDR3 sequence: CSAQGVTDTQYF. CDR3 sequence (DNA): TGCAGTGCTCAGGGAGTCACAGATACGCAGTATTTT.

This clonotype was detected ten times or more. V gene TRBV6-6 combines with J gene TRBJ2-3, with D maybe TRBD1 (5 bases). Germline CDR1 reads MNHNY; CDR2 reads SVGAGI (reference sequence). V was shortened by 7 bases and J by 5 bases, with 10 bases between the two germline ends. The length of the CDR3 is 12 residues. The CDR3 reads CASTRVGDTQYF. CDR3 coding DNA: TGTGCCAGCACCAGGGTCGGAGATACGCAGTATTTT.

The rearrangement joins TRBV28 to TRBJ1-3; D is perhaps TRBD1 (6 bases). This CDR3 spans 14 amino acids. V lost 8 bases and J 0 bases, leaving 11 bases between the germline ends. Per germline, CDR1 MDHEN and CDR2 SYDVKM. The CDR3 nucleotides read TGTGCCAGCCTCAGGGGCACCTCTGGAAACACCATATATTTT. It translates to CASLRGTSGNTIYF.

This clonotype appeared many times. The rearrangement uses TRBV11-2 and TRBJ1-2, with D perhaps matching TRBD1 (5 bases). The CDR3 spans 15 residues. The germline V gene encodes CDR1 SGHAT and CDR2 FQNNGV. Between the trimmed V and J ends, which lost 6 bases and 7 bases, there was a span of 21 bases. Here the CDR3 reads CASRGQGRVVCGYTF. The CDR3 DNA is TGTGCCAGCAGGGGGCAGGGCAGGGTGGTGTGTGGCTACACCTTC.

This clonotype came up many times. The chain couples TRBV7-6 to TRBJ2-1, with D unclear. The V end lost 0 bases, the J end lost 8 bases, and 8 bases lay between the germline ends. Germline V gene sequence: CDR1 SGHVS, CDR2 FNYEAQ. The CDR3 consists of 13 residues. CDR3 sequence reads: CASSLAPAHEQFF. The CDR3 nucleotides are TGTGCCAGCAGCTTAGCCCCCGCCCATGAGCAGTTCTTC.

Sample share makes this clonotype medium-sized. The chain recombines TRBV19 with TRBJ1-5; perhaps TRBD1 as D (5 bases). In germline, CDR1 is LNHDA, CDR2 SQIVND (reference sequence). The CDR3 is 14 residues long. V shed 0 bases and J shed 3 bases, with 6 bases lying between them. The CDR3 spells CASSIEDNNQPQHF. As DNA, the CDR3 is TGTGCCAGTAGTATAGAGGACAACAATCAGCCCCAGCATTTT.

This clonotype was detected a few times. The rearrangement links TRBV11-2 to TRBJ2-3, with D uncertain. CDR3 size: 16 residues. V lost 4 bases and J 2 bases, leaving 16 bases between the germline ends. Per the germline V gene, CDR1 is SGHAT and CDR2 is FQNNGV. The CDR3 sequence is CASSSLDSVSTDTQYF. The CDR3, as DNA: TGTGCCAGCAGCTCCTTAGACTCGGTCTCCACAGATACGCAGTATTTT.

This clonotype came up many times. The chain employs TRBV6-1 and TRBJ1-2; D not resolved. Between the trimmed V and J ends, which lost 4 bases and 5 bases, there was a span of 5 bases. This CDR3 region has 11 residues. CDR1 and CDR2 (germline): MNHNS, SASEGT. CDR3 bases: TGTGCCAGCAGTGCCCGTTATGGCTACACCTTC. Translated, it gives CASSARYGYTF.

Worth noting for this clonotype: A much more abundant neighbour one base away suggests this may be a read error. This chain joins TRBV7-9 and TRBJ2-5; TRBD1 might be the D (6 bases). This CDR3 is built from 16 residues. The ends were cut back, 8 bases at V and 2 bases at J, with 21 bases in the middle. Looked up from germline, CDR1 is SEHNR and CDR2 is FQNEAQ (reference sequence). This CDR3 is CASGLTGLIQQETQYF. The CDR3 DNA is TGTGCCAGCGGCCTGACAGGTCTGATCCAACAAGAGACCCAGTACTTC.

This clonotype was counted ten times or more. The rearrangement uses TRBV7-9 and TRBJ1-3; TRBD1 is a possible D gene (6 bases). CDR3 length: 15 amino acids. The V gene lost 2 bases and the J gene lost 2 bases, with 10 bases spanning the gap. Looked up from germline, CDR1 is SEHNR and CDR2 is FQNEAQ (reference sequence). Here the CDR3 DNA reads TGTGCCAGCAGCTTAAGTGGGGGCCCTGGAAACACCATATATTTT. As protein: CASSLSGGPGNTIYF.